The 27 T cell receptor beta chains below were found in one sample sequenced in a study of T cell responses to AZD1222 COVID-19 vaccine. Measured with immunoSEQ multiplex PCR; TCRdb has only the in-frame clones, and not every one. The sample contains some 120,000 clones, about nine tenths of which appear only once. The sequencing here drew on peripheral blood, taken on day 0 of AZD1222 vaccination. Receptor source: an adult in good health.

V gene TRBV6-5 combines with J gene TRBJ1-4; 8 bases are shared with TRBD1. This CDR3 has 15 residues. Germline values: CDR1 MNHEY, CDR2 SVGAGI. With V trimmed by 6 bases and J by 7 bases, 10 bases remained unmatched. The CDR3 DNA is TGTGCCAGCAGGAACTCCGGGACAGGACTTGAAAAACTGTTTTTT. It codes for CASRNSGTGLEKLFF.

In this sample, this clone turned up a few times. This sequence joins TRBV9 and TRBJ2-7; 9 bases fit TRBD2. This CDR3 is 15 amino acids long. Germline V gene sequence: CDR1 SGDLS, CDR2 YYNGEE. Trimming at V came to 0 bases and at J to 0 bases, leaving 1 base not matched to a gene. The CDR3 region has the DNA TGTGCCAGCAGCGTAGGCGGGAGGGCCTCCTACGAGCAGTACTTC. It is translated as CASSVGGRASYEQYF.

The rearrangement links TRBV5-1 to TRBJ2-3, with 8 bases lining up with TRBD2. Germline V lookup: CDR1 SGHRS, CDR2 YFSETQ. J gave up 3 bases and V 4 bases, and 4 bases lay outside the gene matches. The CDR3 length is 14 residues. CDR3 coding DNA: TGCGCCAGCAGCGCCTCTAGCGGGACAGATACGCAGTATTTT. Its translation is CASSASSGTDTQYF.

The J gene is TRBJ1-1, the V gene TRBV28; 7 bases map to TRBD1. The CDR3 consists of 15 residues. Unmatched junction bases numbered 7, after V lost 4 bases and J lost 2 bases. Germline V CDR1 and CDR2: MDHEN, SYDVKM. This CDR3 reads CASSSGGNINTEAFF. The CDR3 DNA is TGTGCCAGCAGTTCAGGGGGGAATATTAACACTGAAGCTTTCTTT.

This chain uses TRBV9 with TRBJ2-7, with D tentatively TRBD1 (5 bases). This CDR3 spans 12 amino acids. The germline V gene has CDR1 SGDLS and CDR2 YYNGEE. V shed 1 base and J shed 4 bases, with 6 bases lying between them. CDR3 in amino acids: CASSVTGYEQYF. The CDR3 bases are TGTGCCAGCAGCGTAACAGGATACGAGCAGTACTTC.

V gene TRBV9 combines with J gene TRBJ1-3, with 10 bases aligning to TRBD1. CDR3 length: 14 amino acids. With 6 bases clipped from V and 4 bases from J, the junction kept 4 bases outside the gene matches. Germline CDR1 reads SGDLS; CDR2 reads YYNGEE. This chain's CDR3 is CASTTGQGGNTIYF. The CDR3 DNA reads as TGTGCCAGCACAACGGGACAGGGGGGAAACACCATATATTTT.

The V call is TRBV28, the J call TRBJ1-3; D call uncertain. This CDR3 region has 11 residues. V lost 6 bases and J 8 bases, leaving 8 bases between the germline ends. Germline V gene data show CDR1 as MDHEN and CDR2 as SYDVKM. The CDR3 region is CASSPGDTIYF. CDR3 sequence (DNA): TGTGCCAGCAGCCCAGGAGACACCATATATTTT.

The chain has TRBV5-1 and TRBJ2-1, with 7 bases lining up with TRBD2. CDR3 length: 16 residues. Per the germline V gene, CDR1 is SGHRS and CDR2 is YFSETQ. Trimming at V came to 0 bases and at J to 0 bases, leaving 3 bases not matched to a gene. CDR3 in amino acids: CASSLVGGSSYNEQFF. Written as DNA, the CDR3 is TGCGCCAGCAGCTTGGTGGGCGGGAGCTCCTACAATGAGCAGTTCTTC. The variable domain in full, with the rest retrieved from reference TRBV5-1 and TRBJ2-1, is KAGVTQTPRYLIKTRGQQVTLSCSPISGHRSVSWYQQTPGQGLQFLFEYFSETQRNKGNFPGRFSGRQFSNSRSEMNVSTLELGDSALYLCASSLVGGSSYNEQFFGPGTRLTVL.

This clone was found once. Written as DNA, the CDR3 is TGTGCCAGCCATGTCACAGATACGCAGTATTTT. Translating gives CASHVTDTQYF. The chain combines TRBV5-6 with TRBJ2-3; D is ambiguous. The CDR3 is made up of 11 amino acids. Germline V CDR1 and CDR2: SGHDT, YYEEEE. Trimming pared 7 bases from V and 2 bases from J, leaving 5 bases between.

The chain recombines TRBV20-1 with TRBJ2-7; D is unclear. There are 15 residues in the CDR3. Trimming removed 3 bases at V and 4 bases at J, with 19 bases between. Germline lookup yields CDR1 DFQATT and CDR2 SNEGSKA (reference sequence). Here the CDR3 DNA reads TGCAGTGCTAGTGGCCAGGTCCCGAATATTTACGAGCAGTACTTC. Its translation: CSASGQVPNIYEQYF.

The chain carries TRBV18 and TRBJ1-5, with D tentatively TRBD1 (5 bases). This CDR3 is 15 amino acids long. The V end lost 0 bases, the J end lost 1 base, and 7 bases lay between the germline ends. Germline V gives CDR1 KGHSH, CDR2 LQKENI. CDR3 sequence: CASSPPGVSNQPQHF. The CDR3 DNA reads TGTGCCAGCTCACCACCGGGGGTAAGCAATCAGCCCCAGCATTTT.

The chain carries TRBV7-2 and TRBJ1-2; 9 bases line up with TRBD1. The CDR3 covers 15 residues. The V gene end was trimmed by 2 bases and the J gene end by 4 bases; junction bases not matched to a gene: 5. Germline CDR1 and CDR2: SGHTA and FQGNSA. CDR3 region: CASSLSDRGVYGYTF. The DNA of the CDR3 is TGTGCCAGCAGCTTATCTGACAGGGGGGTCTATGGCTACACCTTC.

The V and J genes are TRBV29-1 and TRBJ1-1; unclear D gene. The CDR3 covers 13 residues. V shed 7 bases and J shed 3 bases, with 15 bases lying between them. CDR1 is SQVTM and CDR2 is ANQGSEA in the germline V gene. The CDR3 sequence is CSALGGLDTEAFF. CDR3 nucleotides: TGCAGCGCACTAGGCGGGTTGGACACTGAAGCTTTCTTT.

This clone has just one count. The chain employs TRBV7-8 and TRBJ1-5, with TRBD1 matching 8 bases. V dropped 5 bases and J dropped 1; count of bases not matched to a gene: 10. CDR3 length: 17 residues. Germline V lookup: CDR1 SGHVS, CDR2 FQNEAQ. Here the CDR3 DNA reads TGTGCCAGCAGCCAGGCCGGTGACAGGGGAAGCAATCAGCCCCAGCATTTT. Its protein is CASSQAGDRGSNQPQHF.

The chain combines TRBV3-1 (or the pseudogene TRBV3-2) with TRBJ1-4; D is uncertain. CDR3 length: 14 residues. Germline values: CDR1 LGHDT, CDR2 YNNKEL (reference sequence). The germline V and J ends were trimmed by 4 bases and 7 bases, with 13 bases remaining between them. CDR3 protein: CASSPTLSGEKLFF. The CDR3 coding sequence is TGTGCCAGCAGCCCCACCCTATCCGGTGAAAAACTGTTTTTT.

This rearrangement joins TRBV10-1 to TRBJ2-3, with TRBD1 matching 8 bases. The junction had 7 bases not matched to a gene; V was cut back by 4 bases and J by 4 bases. This CDR3 comprises 15 residues. Germline V gene sequence: CDR1 WNHNN, CDR2 SYGVQD (reference sequence). This chain's CDR3 is CASSGGQVVSDTQYF. The CDR3 DNA follows: TGCGCCAGCAGTGGGGGACAGGTAGTCTCAGATACGCAGTATTTT.

The chain has TRBV2 and TRBJ1-2, with D possibly being TRBD1 (6 bases). V was trimmed by 7 bases and J by 1 base, leaving 13 bases between them. The CDR3 totals 14 residues. Germline CDR1 SNHLY, CDR2 FYNNEI. Written as DNA, the CDR3 is TGTGCCAGCAACACGGTCAGGGGTAACTATGGCTACACCTTC. The encoded protein is CASNTVRGNYGYTF.

The chain combines TRBV5-4 with TRBJ1-1, with a tentative D call TRBD1 (6 bases). Per germline, CDR1 SGHNT and CDR2 YYREEE (reference sequence). The CDR3 is 16 residues long. Trimming left V 4 bases short and J 0 bases short, with 16 bases between. CDR3 region: CASSPPRGGMNTEAFF. CDR3 nucleotide sequence: TGTGCCAGCAGCCCTCCCAGGGGAGGGATGAACACTGAAGCTTTCTTT.

The V gene is TRBV11-2, the J gene TRBJ2-2, with D possibly matching TRBD2 (6 bases). Trimming removed 5 bases from V and 5 bases from J, with 15 bases in between. CDR3 size: 15 residues. Germline V gives CDR1 SGHAT, CDR2 FQNNGV. This CDR3 reads CASSEAGWGTGELFF. The CDR3, as DNA: TGTGCCAGCAGCGAGGCGGGGTGGGGAACCGGGGAGCTGTTTTTT.

This chain connects TRBV12-5 to TRBJ1-2; no reliable D call. Germline CDR1 reads LGHNT; CDR2 reads FRNRAP. The V and J ends lost 5 bases and 8 bases respectively, with 15 bases between them. CDR3 length: 13 residues. CDR3 bases: TGTGCTAGTGGTCTCCCCCCGGAAAGAGGCTACACCTTC. This gives the protein CASGLPPERGYTF. The full variable domain, in which reference TRBV12-5 and TRBJ1-2 provide the parts outside the CDR3, is DARVTQTPRHKVTEMGQEVTMRCQPILGHNTVFWYRQTMMQGLELLAYFRNRAPLDDSGMPKDRFSAEMPDATLATLKIQPSEPRDSAVYFCASGLPPERGYTFGSGTRLTVV.

V usage is TRBV27 and J usage is TRBJ2-1; 9 bases map to TRBD1. Trimming cost V 3 bases and J 6 bases; bases outside gene matches: 3. The CDR3 has 14 amino acids. Per germline, CDR1 MNHEY and CDR2 SMNVEV (reference sequence). The CDR3 DNA reads as TGTGCCAGCAGTTTTACGACAGGGGGCAATGAGCAGTTCTTC. Translation: CASSFTTGGNEQFF.

The chain carries TRBV9 and TRBJ2-1, with 9 bases fitting TRBD1. Germline V gives CDR1 SGDLS, CDR2 YYNGEE. V gave up 3 bases and J gave up 0 bases; unmatched junction bases: 7. The CDR3 is 17 residues long. Written as DNA, the CDR3 is TGTGCCAGCAGCGCTCCCCCGGGACAGGGCTCCTACAATGAGCAGTTCTTC. This gives the protein CASSAPPGQGSYNEQFF.

Notes on this clone: Other DNA sequences in the sample encode the same CDR3. V usage is TRBV6-5 and J usage is TRBJ1-2; D uncertain. The germline gives CDR1 MNHEY, CDR2 SVGAGI. Trimming removed 0 bases from V and 2 bases from J, with 7 bases in between. This CDR3 contains 14 residues. The CDR3: CASSYSGGNYGYTF. CDR3 sequence (DNA): TGTGCCAGCAGTTACTCGGGAGGGAACTATGGCTACACCTTC.

The genes are TRBV7-9 and TRBJ2-5, with 7 bases identical to TRBD1. CDR3 size: 15 residues. J lost 1 base, V lost 6 bases, and 8 bases had no gene match. The germline V gene encodes CDR1 SEHNR and CDR2 FQNEAQ (reference sequence). The CDR3 bases are TGTGCCAGCAGGTATAGGGGGACAGTCCAAGAGACCCAGTACTTC. It is translated as CASRYRGTVQETQYF.

A single count supports this clone. V is TRBV18 and J is TRBJ2-7, with no clear D. Germline V gene lookup returns CDR1 KGHSH and CDR2 LQKENI. The length of the CDR3 is 11 residues. V lost 1 base and J lost 5, with 3 bases in between. CDR3 DNA: TGTGCCAGCTCACCACGGGACGAGCAGTACTTC. This gives the protein CASSPRDEQYF. The variable domain in full, with the rest retrieved from reference TRBV18 and TRBJ2-7, is NAGVMQNPRHLVRRRGQEARLRCSPMKGHSHVYWYRQLPEEGLKFMVYLQKENIIDESGMPKERFSAEFPKEGPSILRIQQVVRGDSAAYFCASSPRDEQYFGPGTRLTVT.

The gene calls are TRBV29-1 and TRBJ2-7, with 7 positions matching TRBD1. CDR3 length equals 13 residues. The trim removed 5 bases at V and 4 bases at J, leaving 8 bases unmatched. Germline lookup yields CDR1 SQVTM and CDR2 ANQGSEA. This CDR3 is CSVKVSGGYEQYF. The CDR3 bases are TGCAGCGTTAAAGTCTCAGGGGGTTACGAGCAGTACTTC.

This clone was observed a single time. The CDR3 sequence: CASSRPGLSTDTQYF. As DNA, the CDR3 is TGTGCCAGCAGTAGACCGGGACTCTCCACAGATACGCAGTATTTT. The rearrangement joins TRBV6-5 to TRBJ2-3, with D maybe TRBD2 (6 bases). The V end lost 5 bases, the J end lost 2 bases, and 14 bases lay between the germline ends. This CDR3 spans 15 amino acids. The germline CDR1 and CDR2 sequences are MNHEY and SVGAGI.